The 13 T cell receptor beta chains below all came from one sample that was sequenced in a study of cytomegalovirus exposure and HLA in healthy donors. 13 Jbeta primers and 60 Vbeta primers were used for the PCR. The assay was immunoSEQ multiplex PCR, and TCRdb's table has in-frame clones only and misses some. The repertoire includes tens of thousands of clones, approximately 82% of them detected once, and roughly 2% sits in the top ten. The specimen was PBMCs. These receptors were obtained from a man aged 35-49 years in good health and CMV-seronegative.

The table lists this clone with a count of one. The chain employs TRBV7-9 and TRBJ2-7, with D unclear. V lost 5 bases, J lost 4 bases, and 9 bases lay in between. There are 12 residues in the CDR3. Per germline, CDR1 SEHNR and CDR2 FQNEAQ (reference sequence). This CDR3 reads CASSPVLYEQYF. The CDR3 DNA reads as TGTGCCAGCAGCCCCGTCCTTTACGAGCAGTACTTC.

The J gene is TRBJ2-7, the V gene TRBV13; D might be TRBD2 (5 bases). Germline V CDR1 and CDR2: PRHDT, FYEKMQ (reference sequence). The CDR3 extends over 15 amino acids. Trimming cost V 1 base and J 4 bases, with 14 bases left between them. The CDR3 DNA follows: TGTGCCAGCAGCTTAGAGGCGGGTCGGGGTTACGAGCAGTACTTC. This translates into CASSLEAGRGYEQYF.

In nucleotides, the CDR3 is TGCGCCAGCAGTCTTGGTACAGGGGGCTTAGGCTACACCTTC. Protein sequence: CASSLGTGGLGYTF. This chain joins TRBV5-1 and TRBJ1-2, with 9 bases fitting TRBD1. This CDR3 comprises 14 residues. V gave up 5 bases and J gave up 8 bases; unmatched junction bases: 10. Germline V gene sequence: CDR1 SGHRS, CDR2 YFSETQ. Complete variable domain (other parts from reference TRBV5-1 and TRBJ1-2): KAGVTQTPRYLIKTRGQQVTLSCSPISGHRSVSWYQQTPGQGLQFLFEYFSETQRNKGNFPGRFSGRQFSNSRSEMNVSTLELGDSALYLCASSLGTGGLGYTFGSGTRLTVV.

Only a few counts were recorded for this clone. The V call is TRBV28, the J call TRBJ1-5; weak D call: TRBD1 (6 bases). Germline V gene data show CDR1 as MDHEN and CDR2 as SYDVKM. The V end lost 4 bases, the J end lost 6 bases, and 16 bases lay between the germline ends. The CDR3 consists of 15 residues. DNA of the CDR3: TGTGCCAGCAGTTCGGAACAGGGATTGTCTCAGCCCCAGCATTTT. It translates to CASSSEQGLSQPQHF.

This chain uses TRBV10-2 with TRBJ1-5; D ambiguous. The CDR3 totals 13 residues. V lost 5 bases to trimming and J lost 6 bases, with 11 bases between them. Germline CDR1 WSHSY, CDR2 SAAADI. The CDR3 bases are TGCGCCAGCAGTATTACGGGGAGTCAGCCCCAGCATTTT. Translation: CASSITGSQPQHF.

The chain carries TRBV11-2 and TRBJ2-7; TRBD2 matches 7 bases. CDR1 and CDR2 from the germline V gene are SGHAT and FQNNGV. The CDR3 loop spans 16 amino acids. Trimming took 6 bases from V and 3 from J; bases not matched to a gene: 14. The CDR3 DNA follows: TGTGCCAGCAGAAATCTGGCGCGGACTAGACACTACGAGCAGTACTTC. Residues: CASRNLARTRHYEQYF.

This clone came up a few times. The chain employs TRBV7-8 and TRBJ2-7; TRBD1 might be the D (6 bases). V dropped 4 bases and J dropped 2 bases, with 9 bases sitting between them. The CDR3 is made up of 13 amino acids. CDR1 and CDR2 from the germline V gene are SGHVS and FQNEAQ. CDR3 sequence reads: CASSSTGPYEQYF. The CDR3 bases are TGTGCCAGCAGCTCAACAGGGCCCTACGAGCAGTACTTC.

This clone showed up just a few times. The CDR3 protein is CASRTSGNTEAFF. The CDR3, as DNA: TGTGCCAGCAGAACATCAGGGAACACTGAAGCTTTCTTT. V gene TRBV6-5 combines with J gene TRBJ1-1; D not certain. The CDR3 is made up of 13 amino acids. Per the germline V gene, CDR1 is MNHEY and CDR2 is SVGAGI. The ends were cut back, 6 bases at V and 1 base at J, with 9 bases in the middle.

Points on this clone: At one end the junction does not follow the germline gene, possibly because of a read error. The gene calls are TRBV7-7 and TRBJ2-7, with 9 bases fitting TRBD2. Germline assignment: CDR1 SSHAT and CDR2 FNYEAQ (reference sequence). The CDR3 runs to 15 residues. CDR3 DNA sequence: TGTGCTAGCAGCTTAGAGAGCGGGGGGTCCTACGAGCAGTACTTC. Translating it yields CASSLESGGSYEQYF.

This chain uses TRBV5-4 with TRBJ1-1; D gene unclear. V lost 2 bases and J 1 base, leaving 9 bases between the germline ends. This CDR3 is built from 14 residues. Germline lookup yields CDR1 SGHNT and CDR2 YYREEE (reference sequence). CDR3 in DNA: TGTGCCAGCAGCTTTGAGCGCCAGAACACTGAAGCTTTCTTT. Encoded protein: CASSFERQNTEAFF.

CDR3 amino acids: CASSFGAGYQETQYF. CDR3 sequence (DNA): TGTGCCAGCAGCTTCGGGGCGGGATACCAAGAGACCCAGTACTTC. This sequence joins TRBV7-3 and TRBJ2-5; D is possibly TRBD2 (6 bases). The germline gives CDR1 SGHTA, CDR2 FQGTGA. V was clipped by 3 bases and J by 0 bases, with 11 bases between them. The CDR3 totals 15 residues.

This chain joins TRBV30 and TRBJ2-5; D call uncertain. V shed 0 bases and J shed 2 bases, with 7 bases lying between them. The length of the CDR3 is 13 residues. Per the germline V gene, CDR1 is GTSNPN and CDR2 is SVGIG (reference sequence). Here the CDR3 reads CAWSVLIQETQYF. CDR3 coding DNA: TGTGCCTGGAGTGTACTCATACAAGAGACCCAGTACTTC.

V usage is TRBV2 and J usage is TRBJ1-1; 8 nucleotides align to TRBD1. There are 14 residues in the CDR3. The ends lost 7 bases at V and 4 bases at J; junction bases unmatched: 8. In germline, CDR1 is SNHLY, CDR2 FYNNEI. CDR3 in DNA: TGTGCCAGCAAAAGACAGGGGCCGACCACTGAAGCTTTCTTT. Protein sequence: CASKRQGPTTEAFF.